The sequence of this T cell receptor beta chain was determined in a study of blood T cell repertoires in COVID-19. Worth noting for this clone: This CDR3 is also generated by other DNA sequences in the sample.

Germline values: CDR1 SGHDT, CDR2 YYEEEE. The CDR3 is made up of 13 amino acids. With V trimmed by 0 bases and J by 7 bases, 3 bases remained unmatched. Under the authors' procedure: It was from reference gene primer amplification that nucleated cell counts were estimated. TCRdb's copy holds only in-frame clones and misses some; the assay was immunoSEQ multiplex PCR. V and J calls and clone size come straight from that table; D and trimming were deduced from the DNA. The table lists approximately 240,000 clones, 82% of them singletons. Input material: peripheral blood. The clonotype was recovered from a woman older than 75 with active or convalescent COVID-19. This chain links TRBV5-6 with TRBJ1-2, with 7 nucleotides matching TRBD1. The CDR3 nucleotides read TGTGCCAGCAGCTTGGGTCAGGGGGTTGGCTACACCTTC. As protein: CASSLGQGVGYTF.